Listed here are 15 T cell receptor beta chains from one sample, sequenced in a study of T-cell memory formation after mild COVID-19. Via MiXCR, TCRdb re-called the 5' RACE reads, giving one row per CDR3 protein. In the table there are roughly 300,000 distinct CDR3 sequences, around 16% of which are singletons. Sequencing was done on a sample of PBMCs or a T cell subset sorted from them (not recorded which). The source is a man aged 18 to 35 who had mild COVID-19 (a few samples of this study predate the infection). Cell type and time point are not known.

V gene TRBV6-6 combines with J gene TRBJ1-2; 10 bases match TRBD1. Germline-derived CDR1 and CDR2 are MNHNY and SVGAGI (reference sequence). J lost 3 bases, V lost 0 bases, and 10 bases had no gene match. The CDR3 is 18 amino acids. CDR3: CASSYSMGTGEFDYGYTF. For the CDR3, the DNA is TGTGCCAGCAGTTACTCGATGGGGACAGGGGAATTTGACTATGGCTACACCTTC.

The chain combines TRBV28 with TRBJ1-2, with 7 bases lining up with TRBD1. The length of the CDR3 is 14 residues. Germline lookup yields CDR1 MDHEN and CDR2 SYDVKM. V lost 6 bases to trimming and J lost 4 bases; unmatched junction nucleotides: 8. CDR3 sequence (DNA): TGTGCCAGCAGCGTAACAGGGGCAATCTATGGCTACACCTTC. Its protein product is CASSVTGAIYGYTF.

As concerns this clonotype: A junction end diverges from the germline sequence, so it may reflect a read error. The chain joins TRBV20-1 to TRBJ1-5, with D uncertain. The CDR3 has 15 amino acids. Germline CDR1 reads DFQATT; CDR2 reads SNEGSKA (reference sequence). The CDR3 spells CSHTRVGLSNEPQHF. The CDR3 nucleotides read TGCAGTCACACTCGAGTTGGACTGAGCAATGAGCCCCAGCATTTT.

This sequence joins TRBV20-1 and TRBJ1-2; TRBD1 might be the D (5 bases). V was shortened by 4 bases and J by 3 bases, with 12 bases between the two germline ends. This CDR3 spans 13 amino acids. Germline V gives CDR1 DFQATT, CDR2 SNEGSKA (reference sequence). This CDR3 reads CSAIREEDYGYTF. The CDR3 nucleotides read TGCAGTGCTATCAGGGAGGAGGACTATGGCTACACCTTC.

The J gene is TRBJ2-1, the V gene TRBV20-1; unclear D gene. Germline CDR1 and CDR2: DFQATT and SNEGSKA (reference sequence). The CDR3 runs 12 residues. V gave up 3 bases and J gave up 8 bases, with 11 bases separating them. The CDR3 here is CSASNVVHEQFF. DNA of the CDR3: TGCAGTGCTAGCAACGTTGTCCATGAGCAGTTCTTC.

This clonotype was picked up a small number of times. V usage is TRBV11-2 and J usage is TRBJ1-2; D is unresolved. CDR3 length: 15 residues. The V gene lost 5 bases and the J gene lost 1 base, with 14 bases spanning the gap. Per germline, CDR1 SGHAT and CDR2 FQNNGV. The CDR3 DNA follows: TGTGCCAGCAGCCCGGCCCGAACCCTTAACTATGGCTACACCTTC. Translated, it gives CASSPARTLNYGYTF.

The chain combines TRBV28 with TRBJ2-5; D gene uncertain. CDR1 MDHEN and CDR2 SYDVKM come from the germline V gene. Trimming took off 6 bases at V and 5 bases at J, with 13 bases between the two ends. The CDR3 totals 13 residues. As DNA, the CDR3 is TGTGCCAGCAGCTCCCCGAACGGGGAGACCCAGTACTTC. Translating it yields CASSSPNGETQYF.

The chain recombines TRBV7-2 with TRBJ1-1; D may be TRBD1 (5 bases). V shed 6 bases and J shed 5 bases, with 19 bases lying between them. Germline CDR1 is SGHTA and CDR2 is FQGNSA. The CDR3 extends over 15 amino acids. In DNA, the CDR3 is TGTGCCAGCAGATCAGGGCCCTTCGGTGTGACTGAAGCTTTCTTT. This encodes CASRSGPFGVTEAFF.

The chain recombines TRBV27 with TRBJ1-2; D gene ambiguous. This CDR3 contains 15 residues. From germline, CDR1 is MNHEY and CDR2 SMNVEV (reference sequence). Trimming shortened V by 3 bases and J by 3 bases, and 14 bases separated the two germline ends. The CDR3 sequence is CASSFRRDPDYGYTF. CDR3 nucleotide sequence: TGTGCCAGCAGTTTTCGTAGGGATCCCGACTATGGCTACACCTTC.

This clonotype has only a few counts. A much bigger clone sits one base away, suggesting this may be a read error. In DNA, the CDR3 is TGTGCCAGCAGCTTGCGGACAGCGAACACTGAAGCTTTCTTT. Its protein product is CASSLRTANTEAFF. V is TRBV7-2 and J is TRBJ1-1; TRBD1 is a possible D gene (6 bases). V was shortened by 3 bases and J by 1 base, with 9 bases between the two germline ends. Germline V gene sequence: CDR1 SGHTA, CDR2 FQGNSA. This CDR3 comprises 14 residues.

Written as DNA, the CDR3 is TGTGCCAGCAGTGCGGGGGACTACGAGCAGTACTTC. Translation: CASSAGDYEQYF. The chain is built from TRBV25-1 and TRBJ2-7; weak D call: TRBD2 (6 bases). This CDR3 has 12 residues. Per germline, CDR1 MGHDK and CDR2 SYGVNS. Trimming stripped 4 bases from V and 3 bases from J, with 7 bases between.

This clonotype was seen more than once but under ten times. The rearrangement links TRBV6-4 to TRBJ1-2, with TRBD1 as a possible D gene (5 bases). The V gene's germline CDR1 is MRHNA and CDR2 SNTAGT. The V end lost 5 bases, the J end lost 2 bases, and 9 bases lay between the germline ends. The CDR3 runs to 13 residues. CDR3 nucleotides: TGTGCCAGCAGTCGGGGGTTGAACTATGGCTACACCTTC. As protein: CASSRGLNYGYTF.

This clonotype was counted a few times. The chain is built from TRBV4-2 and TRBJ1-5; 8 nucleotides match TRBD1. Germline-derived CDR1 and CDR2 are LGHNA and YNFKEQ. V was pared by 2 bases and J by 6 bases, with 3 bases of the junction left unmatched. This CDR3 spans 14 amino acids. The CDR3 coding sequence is TGTGCCAGCAGCCAACTGACAGGGGTTCAGCCCCAGCATTTT. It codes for CASSQLTGVQPQHF.

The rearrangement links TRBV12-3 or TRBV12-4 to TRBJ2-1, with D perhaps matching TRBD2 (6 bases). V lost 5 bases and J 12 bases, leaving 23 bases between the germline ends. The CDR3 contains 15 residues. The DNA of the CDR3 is TGTGCCAGCAGTCGAACGGGAGTCCTCGTGGGGTGGCAGTTCTTC. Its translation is CASSRTGVLVGWQFF.

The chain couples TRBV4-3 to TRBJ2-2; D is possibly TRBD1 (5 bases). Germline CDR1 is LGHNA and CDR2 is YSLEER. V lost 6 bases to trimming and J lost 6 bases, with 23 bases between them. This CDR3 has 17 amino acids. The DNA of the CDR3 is TGCGCCAGCAGTCGCAGGGTTGACGGTCGGAGTCCCGGGGAGCTGTTTTTT. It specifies CASSRRVDGRSPGELFF.